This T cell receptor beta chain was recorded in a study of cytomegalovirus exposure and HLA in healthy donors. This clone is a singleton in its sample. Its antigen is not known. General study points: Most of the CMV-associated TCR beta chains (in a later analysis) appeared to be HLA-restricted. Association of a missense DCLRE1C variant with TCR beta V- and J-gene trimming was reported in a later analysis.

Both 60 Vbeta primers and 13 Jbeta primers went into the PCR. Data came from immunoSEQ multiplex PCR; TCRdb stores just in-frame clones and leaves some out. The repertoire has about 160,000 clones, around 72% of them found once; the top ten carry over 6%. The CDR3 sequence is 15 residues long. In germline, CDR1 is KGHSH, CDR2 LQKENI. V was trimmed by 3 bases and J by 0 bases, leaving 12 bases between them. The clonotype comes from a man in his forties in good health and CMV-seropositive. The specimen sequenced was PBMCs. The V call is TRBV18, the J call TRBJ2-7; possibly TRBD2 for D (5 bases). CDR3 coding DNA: TGTGCCAGCTCACCTTCTAGCTCGAGCTCCTACGAGCAGTACTTC. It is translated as CASSPSSSSSYEQYF. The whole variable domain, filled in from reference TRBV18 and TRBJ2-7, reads NAGVMQNPRHLVRRRGQEARLRCSPMKGHSHVYWYRQLPEEGLKFMVYLQKENIIDESGMPKERFSAEFPKEGPSILRIQQVVRGDSAAYFCASSPSSSSSYEQYFGPGTRLTVT.